The rows below give T cell receptor beta chains drawn from one sample of a study of blood T cell repertoires in COVID-19. TCRdb's copy holds only in-frame clones and misses some; the assay was immunoSEQ multiplex PCR. The table lists 230,000 or so clones, 80% to 90% of them singletons. The specimen was peripheral blood. These receptors originate from a woman aged 40-49 years who had recovered from COVID-19. The CDR3 runs from the conserved cysteine through the conserved F or W. A D gene is named only where the DNA matches it firmly. The size of a clone is reported for some rows only, either as once, few or many, or as a class for expanded clones.

. | TRBJ1-1 | TRBV6-5 | . | TGTGCCAGCAGTTACCTAGGCAACACTGAAGCTTTCTTT | CASSYLGNTEAFF
. | TRBJ2-7 | TRBV12-3/TRBV12-4 | TRBD1 | TGTGCCAGCAGTTGGGACAGTACCTACGAGCAGTACTTC | CASSWDSTYEQYF
. | TRBJ2-3 | TRBV12-3/TRBV12-4 | . | TGTGCCAGCAGTCAACAGGGAGCAGATACGCAGTATTTT | CASSQQGADTQYF
. | TRBJ2-2 | TRBV4-3 | . | TGCGCCAGCAGCCAACTTATAAACACCGGGGAGCTGTTTTTT | CASSQLINTGELFF
. | TRBJ2-3 | TRBV6-6 | . | TGTGCCAGCAGTTCCCCCCCCGGGGAAATCACAGATACGCAGTATTTT | CASSSPPGEITDTQYF
. | TRBJ2-1 | TRBV27 | TRBD2 | TGTGCCAGCAGTTCGCCCGGACTAGCGGGAGGGACCCATGAGCAGTTCTTC | CASSSPGLAGGTHEQFF
few | TRBJ2-1 | TRBV6-4 | TRBD1 | TGTGCCAGCAGTGACTCGACAGGGGCGAATGAGCAGTTCTTC | CASSDSTGANEQFF
. | TRBJ2-3 | TRBV4-2 | TRBD2 | TGTGCCAGCAGCCAGAGTAGCGGGGGGGCCACAGATACGCAGTATTTT | CASSQSSGGATDTQYF
. | TRBJ2-5 | TRBV7-9 | . | TGTGCCAGCAGCCAACTAGAACCCACTACGCAGACCCAGTACTTC | CASSQLEPTTQTQYF
. | TRBJ1-2 | TRBV29-1 | TRBD1 | TGCAGCGTACCCGGACAGGGGGAGGGCTACACCTTC | CSVPGQGEGYTF
. | TRBJ1-6 | TRBV18 | . | TGTGCCAGCTCACCGGGGCAGTTTGATAATTCACCCCTCCACTTT | CASSPGQFDNSPLHF
few | TRBJ2-1 | TRBV10-3 | TRBD2 | TGTGCCATCAGTCCCGGGACTAGCGGGAGATCCCAGTTCTTC | CAISPGTSGRSQFF
. | TRBJ2-1 | TRBV29-1 | . | TGCAGCGTTGAAGGTCAACCGGACAATGAGCAGTTCTTC | CSVEGQPDNEQFF
once | TRBJ1-5 | TRBV6-6 | TRBD1 | TGTGCCAGCACAACCGGGACAGGGGGCAATCAGCCCCAGCATTTT | CASTTGTGGNQPQHF
. | TRBJ2-3 | TRBV12-3/TRBV12-4 | TRBD1 | TGTGCCAGCAGCTCCGGGACAGGAGGAACGCAGTATTTT | CASSSGTGGTQYF
few | TRBJ2-1 | TRBV27 | TRBD1 | TGTGCCAGCAGAGGACAGGAATACAATGAGCAGTTCTTC | CASRGQEYNEQFF
. | TRBJ2-3 | TRBV6-5 | . | TGTGCCAGCTCGAGAGGGGGGGCGCTTACAGATACGCAGTATTTT | CASSRGGALTDTQYF
. | TRBJ2-5 | TRBV7-7 | . | TGTGCCAGCAGCTTAAGACGGGCAGGGCAAGAGACCCAGTACTTC | CASSLRRAGQETQYF
. | TRBJ2-7 | TRBV6-5 | TRBD2 | TGTGCCAGCAGCATAGCGGGGGCAAACACCTACGAGCAGTACTTC | CASSIAGANTYEQYF
few | TRBJ2-7 | TRBV12-3/TRBV12-4 | . | TGTGCCAGCAGACTTGACAGCAACTACGAGCAGTACTTC | CASRLDSNYEQYF
. | TRBJ1-2 | TRBV5-1 | . | TGCGCCAGCAGCCCGGACAGTATAACGCAGGGCTACACCTTC | CASSPDSITQGYTF